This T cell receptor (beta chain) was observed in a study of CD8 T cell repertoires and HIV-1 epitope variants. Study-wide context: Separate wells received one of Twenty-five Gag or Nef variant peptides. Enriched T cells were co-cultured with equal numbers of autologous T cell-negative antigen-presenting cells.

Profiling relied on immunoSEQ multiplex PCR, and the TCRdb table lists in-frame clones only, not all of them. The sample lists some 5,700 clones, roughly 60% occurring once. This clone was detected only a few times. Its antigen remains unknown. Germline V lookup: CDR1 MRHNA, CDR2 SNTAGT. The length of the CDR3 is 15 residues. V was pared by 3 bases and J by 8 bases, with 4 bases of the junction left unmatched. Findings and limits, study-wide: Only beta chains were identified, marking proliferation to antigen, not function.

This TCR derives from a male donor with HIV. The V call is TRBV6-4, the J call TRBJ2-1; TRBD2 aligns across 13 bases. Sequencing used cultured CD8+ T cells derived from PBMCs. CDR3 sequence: CASSDTSGGADEQFF. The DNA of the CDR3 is TGTGCCAGCAGTGATACTAGCGGGGGGGCCGATGAGCAGTTCTTC.